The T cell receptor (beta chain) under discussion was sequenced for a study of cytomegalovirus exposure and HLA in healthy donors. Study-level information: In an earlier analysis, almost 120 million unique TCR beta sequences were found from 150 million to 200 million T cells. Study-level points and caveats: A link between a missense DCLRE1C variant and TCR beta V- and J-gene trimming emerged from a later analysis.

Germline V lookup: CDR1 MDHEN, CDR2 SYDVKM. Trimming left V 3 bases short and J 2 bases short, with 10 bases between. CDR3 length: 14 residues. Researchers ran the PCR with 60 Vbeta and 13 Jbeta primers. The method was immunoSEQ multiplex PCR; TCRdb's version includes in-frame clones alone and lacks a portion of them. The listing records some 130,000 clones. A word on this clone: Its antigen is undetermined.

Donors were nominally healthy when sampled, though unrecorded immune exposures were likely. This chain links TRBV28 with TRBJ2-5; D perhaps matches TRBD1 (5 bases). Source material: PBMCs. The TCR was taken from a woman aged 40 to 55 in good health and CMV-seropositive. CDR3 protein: CASSFQGAQETQYF. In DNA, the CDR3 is TGTGCCAGCAGTTTTCAGGGCGCTCAAGAGACCCAGTACTTC.